The rows below give T cell receptor beta chains drawn from one sample of a study of Ad26.COV2.S vaccination and SARS-CoV-2 variants. This table comes from immunoSEQ multiplex PCR, and its TCRdb copy is limited to in-frame clones, with some not included. The sample shows about 350,000 clones, roughly 94% of them seen only once. The source material was peripheral blood, sampled after recovery from COVID-19. These receptors all come from a human donor who had recovered from COVID-19. Each CDR3 is given with its conserved first and last residue. Fields, in order: D gene, J gene, clone size, V gene, CDR3 protein, CDR3 DNA. D genes are given only for firm matches. Size is stated for part of the rows, as once, few or many counts, or as a class when the clone is expanded.

d_gene: .
j_gene: TRBJ1-1
abundance: few
v_gene: TRBV6-2/TRBV6-3
CDR3aa: CASSYTWDTEAFF
CDR3nt: TGTGCCAGCAGTTACACGTGGGACACTGAAGCTTTCTTT

d_gene: .
j_gene: TRBJ1-1
abundance: .
v_gene: TRBV7-9
CDR3aa: CASSLGRGGNTEAFF
CDR3nt: TGTGCCAGCAGCTTAGGCAGGGGCGGGAACACTGAAGCTTTCTTT

d_gene: TRBD1
j_gene: TRBJ1-5
abundance: .
v_gene: TRBV4-1
CDR3aa: CASSPGTADVAQHF
CDR3nt: TGCGCCAGCAGCCCGGGGACAGCCGACGTCGCCCAGCATTTT

d_gene: TRBD1
j_gene: TRBJ2-7
abundance: .
v_gene: TRBV5-6
CDR3aa: CASSTGTGGGEQYF
CDR3nt: TGTGCCAGCTCCACCGGGACAGGGGGGGGAGAGCAGTACTTC

d_gene: .
j_gene: TRBJ1-4
abundance: once
v_gene: TRBV12-5
CDR3aa: CASGLVGALANEKLFF
CDR3nt: TGTGCTAGTGGTTTGGTAGGGGCTTTGGCTAATGAAAAACTGTTTTTT

d_gene: .
j_gene: TRBJ2-4
abundance: once
v_gene: TRBV29-1
CDR3aa: CSVEGALAKNIQYF
CDR3nt: TGCAGCGTTGAGGGGGCCTTAGCCAAAAACATTCAGTACTTC

d_gene: .
j_gene: TRBJ1-4
abundance: .
v_gene: TRBV2
CDR3aa: CASTGTTNEKLFF
CDR3nt: TGTGCCAGCACAGGGACGACTAATGAAAAACTGTTTTTT

d_gene: TRBD1
j_gene: TRBJ2-7
abundance: .
v_gene: TRBV6-5
CDR3aa: CASSYSGQGHYEQYF
CDR3nt: TGTGCCAGCAGTTACTCAGGACAGGGACACTACGAGCAGTACTTC

d_gene: TRBD2
j_gene: TRBJ2-1
abundance: .
v_gene: TRBV10-3
CDR3aa: CAISPPTSGGANEQFF
CDR3nt: TGTGCCATCAGTCCCCCGACTAGCGGGGGGGCTAATGAGCAGTTCTTC

d_gene: TRBD1
j_gene: TRBJ2-2
abundance: .
v_gene: TRBV9
CDR3aa: CASTSRQGDTGELFF
CDR3nt: TGTGCCAGCACCTCCCGGCAGGGGGACACCGGGGAGCTGTTTTTT

d_gene: TRBD1
j_gene: TRBJ1-5
abundance: .
v_gene: TRBV2
CDR3aa: CASNDRGINQPQHF
CDR3nt: TGTGCCAGCAATGACAGGGGGATCAATCAGCCCCAGCATTTT

d_gene: .
j_gene: TRBJ1-2
abundance: .
v_gene: TRBV12-5
CDR3aa: CASGLVRKDAPGAYGYTF
CDR3nt: TGTGCTAGTGGTTTGGTACGCAAGGACGCCCCGGGGGCCTATGGCTACACCTTC

d_gene: .
j_gene: TRBJ1-1
abundance: .
v_gene: TRBV9
CDR3aa: CASSVVPNTEAFF
CDR3nt: TGTGCCAGCAGCGTAGTCCCGAACACTGAAGCTTTCTTT

d_gene: .
j_gene: TRBJ2-2
abundance: .
v_gene: TRBV25-1
CDR3aa: CASSEIGQFTGELFF
CDR3nt: TGTGCCAGCAGTGAAATTGGGCAGTTCACCGGGGAGCTGTTTTTT

d_gene: .
j_gene: TRBJ2-2
abundance: .
v_gene: TRBV18
CDR3aa: CASSPLLGRPNTGELFF
CDR3nt: TGTGCCAGCTCACCCCTTCTGGGACGACCGAACACCGGGGAGCTGTTTTTT

d_gene: .
j_gene: TRBJ2-7
abundance: .
v_gene: TRBV5-1
CDR3aa: CASSSGDLLKFYEQYF
CDR3nt: TGCGCCAGCAGCTCGGGGGACTTATTAAAATTCTACGAGCAGTACTTC

d_gene: .
j_gene: TRBJ2-2
abundance: .
v_gene: TRBV7-9
CDR3aa: CASSWGLRNAGELFF
CDR3nt: TGTGCCAGCAGCTGGGGACTCAGGAATGCCGGGGAGCTGTTTTTT

d_gene: .
j_gene: TRBJ2-1
abundance: .
v_gene: TRBV4-1
CDR3aa: CASSQSLRGRDEQFF
CDR3nt: TGCGCCAGCAGCCAGTCTCTCCGGGGGAGAGATGAGCAGTTCTTC

d_gene: TRBD1
j_gene: TRBJ2-3
abundance: .
v_gene: TRBV2
CDR3aa: CASRTTQNPGTGLSTDTQYF
CDR3nt: TGTGCCAGCAGAACTACGCAAAACCCCGGGACAGGGTTAAGCACAGATACGCAGTATTTT

d_gene: .
j_gene: TRBJ1-6
abundance: .
v_gene: TRBV5-4
CDR3aa: CASSLNIGGLGNSPLHF
CDR3nt: TGTGCCAGCAGCTTGAATATCGGGGGCCTCGGTAATTCACCCCTCCACTTT

d_gene: .
j_gene: TRBJ2-7
abundance: .
v_gene: TRBV4-1
CDR3aa: CASSQGVGWGSAYEQYF
CDR3nt: TGCGCCAGCAGCCAAGGAGTCGGGTGGGGTTCTGCCTACGAGCAGTACTTC

d_gene: .
j_gene: TRBJ2-5
abundance: .
v_gene: TRBV12-2
CDR3aa: CASRLVGSEETQYF
CDR3nt: TGTGCAAGTCGCTTAGTCGGGTCGGAAGAGACCCAGTACTTC

d_gene: .
j_gene: TRBJ1-2
abundance: once
v_gene: TRBV4-1
CDR3aa: CASSQGAGSGGLGGYTF
CDR3nt: TGCGCCAGCAGCCAAGGAGCGGGATCAGGAGGATTGGGGGGCTACACCTTC

d_gene: .
j_gene: TRBJ2-2
abundance: .
v_gene: TRBV6-6
CDR3aa: CASSGEGLTGELFF
CDR3nt: TGTGCCAGCAGCGGCGAGGGTTTAACCGGGGAGCTGTTTTTT

d_gene: TRBD2
j_gene: TRBJ2-3
abundance: .
v_gene: TRBV9
CDR3aa: CASTDTGGSTDTQYF
CDR3nt: TGTGCCAGCACCGATACGGGGGGTTCCACAGATACGCAGTATTTT

d_gene: .
j_gene: TRBJ2-7
abundance: once
v_gene: TRBV18
CDR3aa: CASSPPQGRGEQYF
CDR3nt: TGTGCCAGCTCACCACCCCAGGGAAGGGGCGAGCAGTACTTC

d_gene: .
j_gene: TRBJ1-6
abundance: .
v_gene: TRBV15
CDR3aa: CATSREQGSNNSPLHF
CDR3nt: TGTGCCACCAGCAGAGAACAGGGATCGAATAATTCACCCCTCCACTTT

d_gene: TRBD1
j_gene: TRBJ1-1
abundance: .
v_gene: TRBV11-2
CDR3aa: CASRLYTGTETTEAFF
CDR3nt: TGTGCCAGCAGACTCTATACCGGGACAGAAACGACTGAAGCTTTCTTT

d_gene: TRBD2
j_gene: TRBJ2-7
abundance: .
v_gene: TRBV29-1
CDR3aa: CSVILAGHSYEQYF
CDR3nt: TGCAGCGTAATCCTAGCGGGGCACTCCTACGAGCAGTACTTC

d_gene: .
j_gene: TRBJ1-1
abundance: .
v_gene: TRBV29-1
CDR3aa: CSACRSYTEAFF
CDR3nt: TGCAGCGCCTGCCGCTCGTACACTGAAGCTTTCTTT

d_gene: .
j_gene: TRBJ2-1
abundance: .
v_gene: TRBV27
CDR3aa: CASSLEGASYNEQFF
CDR3nt: TGTGCCAGCAGTTTAGAGGGAGCGTCCTACAATGAGCAGTTCTTC

d_gene: .
j_gene: TRBJ1-4
abundance: .
v_gene: TRBV18
CDR3aa: CASSPTPGNEKLFF
CDR3nt: TGTGCCAGCTCACCAACCCCCGGGAATGAAAAACTGTTTTTT

d_gene: TRBD1
j_gene: TRBJ1-4
abundance: .
v_gene: TRBV5-1
CDR3aa: CASSLGTGRGEKLFF
CDR3nt: TGCGCCAGCAGCTTGGGGACAGGGCGTGGAGAAAAACTGTTTTTT

d_gene: .
j_gene: TRBJ1-1
abundance: once
v_gene: TRBV3-1/TRBV3-2
CDR3aa: CASSQGTLSIGNTEAFF
CDR3nt: TGTGCCAGCAGCCAAGGAACATTGTCCATTGGGAACACTGAAGCTTTCTTT

d_gene: TRBD1
j_gene: TRBJ1-2
abundance: .
v_gene: TRBV5-1
CDR3aa: CASSSGTGVYGYTF
CDR3nt: TGCGCCAGCAGCTCCGGGACAGGTGTCTATGGCTACACCTTC

d_gene: .
j_gene: TRBJ2-2
abundance: .
v_gene: TRBV9
CDR3aa: CASSAVESGELFF
CDR3nt: TGTGCCAGCAGCGCCGTGGAAAGCGGGGAGCTGTTTTTT

d_gene: .
j_gene: TRBJ2-7
abundance: .
v_gene: TRBV28
CDR3aa: CASSLFGQRGTNEQYF
CDR3nt: TGTGCCAGCAGTTTATTTGGGCAGAGAGGAACTAACGAGCAGTACTTC

d_gene: TRBD2
j_gene: TRBJ2-3
abundance: .
v_gene: TRBV20-1
CDR3aa: CSASSASGGDTQYF
CDR3nt: TGCAGTGCTAGTTCCGCTAGCGGGGGTGATACGCAGTATTTT

d_gene: .
j_gene: TRBJ2-7
abundance: .
v_gene: TRBV27
CDR3aa: CATGTVYEQYF
CDR3nt: TGTGCCACGGGGACGGTCTACGAGCAGTACTTC

d_gene: TRBD2
j_gene: TRBJ2-1
abundance: .
v_gene: TRBV9
CDR3aa: CASSLKAGTPYNEQFF
CDR3nt: TGTGCCAGCAGCTTAAAAGCGGGGACCCCCTACAATGAGCAGTTCTTC

d_gene: TRBD1
j_gene: TRBJ1-1
abundance: .
v_gene: TRBV18
CDR3aa: CASSPRGQEAEAFF
CDR3nt: TGTGCCAGCTCACCGAGGGGGCAGGAGGCTGAAGCTTTCTTT

d_gene: TRBD1
j_gene: TRBJ1-2
abundance: .
v_gene: TRBV6-5
CDR3aa: CASSYQTGGLNYGYTF
CDR3nt: TGTGCCAGCAGTTACCAAACAGGGGGCCTCAACTATGGCTACACCTTC

d_gene: .
j_gene: TRBJ1-1
abundance: .
v_gene: TRBV6-1
CDR3aa: CASSEYLVKGRLVRDTEAFF
CDR3nt: TGTGCCAGCAGTGAATACTTGGTCAAGGGACGGCTGGTGAGGGACACTGAAGCTTTCTTT

d_gene: TRBD2
j_gene: TRBJ2-1
abundance: .
v_gene: TRBV19
CDR3aa: CASSTITSGGRGEQFF
CDR3nt: TGTGCCAGTAGTACCATCACTAGCGGGGGAAGGGGTGAGCAGTTCTTC

d_gene: .
j_gene: TRBJ1-2
abundance: .
v_gene: TRBV13
CDR3aa: CASSFRTQGHGYTF
CDR3nt: TGTGCCAGCAGCTTCAGGACTCAGGGGCATGGCTACACCTTC

d_gene: TRBD1
j_gene: TRBJ1-1
abundance: .
v_gene: TRBV5-1
CDR3aa: CASRPSQGENTEAFF
CDR3nt: TGCGCCAGCAGACCTTCACAGGGGGAGAACACTGAAGCTTTCTTT

d_gene: .
j_gene: TRBJ2-7
abundance: .
v_gene: TRBV3-1/TRBV3-2
CDR3aa: CASSPTEWGASSYEQYF
CDR3nt: TGTGCCAGCAGCCCCACCGAATGGGGGGCGTCCTCCTACGAGCAGTACTTC